The 15 T cell receptor beta chains below come from one sample, sequenced in a study of control samples from healthy donors and cancer patients. Assay used: immunoSEQ multiplex PCR; TCRdb lists only in-frame clones, some missing. The data contain under 80,000 clones, roughly 84% of them seen just once; the ten biggest clones take up roughly 28%. The sequenced material came from blood. These receptor sequences come from a man aged 50 to 59 in good health.

V usage is TRBV29-1 and J usage is TRBJ1-4; 8 bases are shared with TRBD1. The CDR3 runs to 13 residues. Germline V gene data show CDR1 as SQVTM and CDR2 as ANQGSEA. V trimming: 7 bases; J trimming: 5 bases; junction bases outside the gene matches: 6. For the CDR3, the DNA is TGCAGCGGGACAGGGTGGGAGAATGAAAAACTGTTTTTT. Amino acid sequence: CSGTGWENEKLFF. Full variable domain (outside the CDR3, taken from reference TRBV29-1 and TRBJ1-4): SAVISQKPSRDICQRGTSLTIQCQVDSQVTMMFWYRQQPGQSLTLIATANQGSEATYESGFVIDKFPISRPNLTFSTLTVSNMSPEDSSIYLCSGTGWENEKLFFGSGTQLSVL.

In this sample, this clone turned up once. The J gene is TRBJ1-6, the V gene TRBV25-1, with TRBD1 identical over 11 bases. The CDR3 is 15 residues long. V shed 4 bases, J shed 7 bases, and the junction held 3 bases outside the gene matches. Per germline, CDR1 MGHDK and CDR2 SYGVNS. CDR3 loop: CASSAGQGANSPLHF. The CDR3 nucleotides are TGTGCCAGCAGTGCAGGACAGGGGGCGAATTCACCCCTCCACTTT. Full variable domain (missing parts from reference TRBV25-1 and TRBJ1-6): EADIYQTPRYLVIGTGKKITLECSQTMGHDKMYWYQQDPGMELHLIHYSYGVNSTEKGDLSSESTVSRIRTEHFPLTLESARPSHTSQYLCASSAGQGANSPLHFGNGTRLTVT.

J is TRBJ1-5 and V is TRBV2; D not resolved. The germline V and J ends were trimmed by 1 base and 0 bases, with 7 bases remaining between them. Per the germline V gene, CDR1 is SNHLY and CDR2 is FYNNEI. The CDR3 loop spans 15 amino acids. CDR3 coding DNA: TGTGCCAGCAGTGAAGAAAGAGCTAGCAATCAGCCCCAGCATTTT. Its protein product is CASSEERASNQPQHF.

CDR3 DNA: TGTGCCAGCAGTTCTCTATTAGCGGGTAGCAATCAGCCCCAGCATTTT. The encoded protein is CASSSLLAGSNQPQHF. The chain combines TRBV28 with TRBJ1-5; D remains unclear. V dropped 4 bases and J dropped 0 bases, with 13 bases sitting between them. CDR1 and CDR2 from the germline V gene are MDHEN and SYDVKM. The CDR3 contains 16 residues.

The V call is TRBV19, the J call TRBJ2-2; 7 bases map to TRBD1. Germline-derived CDR1 and CDR2 are LNHDA and SQIVND (reference sequence). J gave up 0 bases and V 2 bases, and 0 bases lay outside the gene matches. There are 15 residues in the CDR3. The CDR3: CASSIQGANTGELFF. CDR3 coding DNA: TGTGCCAGTAGTATACAGGGGGCGAACACCGGGGAGCTGTTTTTT.

This clone has just one count. V and J are TRBV3-1 (or the pseudogene TRBV3-2) and TRBJ2-1, with a weak D call TRBD2 (7 bases). Trimming removed 1 base from V and 7 bases from J, with 14 bases in between. CDR3 length equals 15 residues. Germline V gene data show CDR1 as LGHDT and CDR2 as YNNKEL (reference sequence). The CDR3 DNA reads TGTGCCAGCAGCCAAGGGGGGGGGCCTAGGAATGAGCAGTTCTTC. Its protein product is CASSQGGGPRNEQFF.

The V and J genes are TRBV19 and TRBJ2-7; no clear D. CDR1 and CDR2 (germline): LNHDA, SQIVND (reference sequence). Trimming took 3 bases from V and 2 from J, leaving 8 bases between them. The CDR3 runs to 13 residues. CDR3 protein: CASSIEQAYEQYF. As DNA, the CDR3 is TGTGCCAGTAGTATCGAACAAGCCTACGAGCAGTACTTC.

The CDR3 region is CASGGNSGNTIYF. The CDR3 DNA follows: TGTGCCAGCGGAGGGAACTCTGGAAACACCATATATTTT. The chain links TRBV12-3 or TRBV12-4 to TRBJ1-3, with D unresolved. V lost 8 bases and J 0 bases, leaving 8 bases between the germline ends. The CDR3 covers 13 residues.

The rearrangement joins TRBV28 to TRBJ2-4; D possibly corresponds to TRBD1 (6 bases). The CDR3 sequence is 15 residues long. CDR1 and CDR2 from the germline V gene are MDHEN and SYDVKM. V was shortened by 2 bases and J by 7 bases, with 15 bases between the two germline ends. The CDR3 is CASSLPAGERNIQYF. DNA of the CDR3: TGTGCCAGCAGTTTACCGGCAGGGGAAAGGAACATTCAGTACTTC.

The chain employs TRBV25-1 and TRBJ2-1; 7 nucleotides agree with TRBD1. The V gene's germline CDR1 is MGHDK and CDR2 SYGVNS. The CDR3 runs to 16 residues. With V trimmed by 3 bases and J by 7 bases, 12 bases remained unmatched. Here the CDR3 reads CASSEERGGDANEQFF. The DNA for the CDR3 is TGTGCCAGCAGTGAGGAAAGAGGGGGCGACGCGAATGAGCAGTTCTTC.

The chain couples TRBV6-5 to TRBJ2-3, with D unclear. Deletions cut 2 bases from V and 0 bases from J, with 9 bases between. Germline-derived CDR1 and CDR2 are MNHEY and SVGAGI. This CDR3 is 15 amino acids long. The CDR3 loop reads CASSYDPSSTDTQYF. In DNA, the CDR3 is TGTGCCAGCAGTTACGACCCGTCTAGCACAGATACGCAGTATTTT.

This sequence joins TRBV6-2 or TRBV6-3 and TRBJ2-3, with D tentatively TRBD1 (6 bases). This CDR3 is 14 amino acids long. CDR1 MNHEY and CDR2 SVGEGT come from the germline V gene. V was clipped by 6 bases and J by 2 bases, with 12 bases between them. The CDR3 protein is CASSTTGPTDTQYF. The CDR3 nucleotides are TGTGCCAGCAGCACGACAGGTCCCACAGATACGCAGTATTTT.

The rearrangement links TRBV7-2 to TRBJ1-1; D ambiguous. Germline V CDR1 and CDR2: SGHTA, FQGNSA. The CDR3 consists of 14 residues. Trimming stripped 5 bases from V and 1 base from J, with 11 bases between. The CDR3 bases are TGTGCCAGCAGCCGCGATAACAAGAACACTGAAGCTTTCTTT. Translated: CASSRDNKNTEAFF. Full variable domain (outside the CDR3, taken from reference TRBV7-2 and TRBJ1-1): GAGVSQSPSNKVTEKGKDVELRCDPISGHTALYWYRQSLGQGLEFLIYFQGNSAPDKSGLPSDRFSAERTGGSVSTLTIQRTQQEDSAVYLCASSRDNKNTEAFFGQGTRLTVV.

This chain links TRBV29-1 with TRBJ1-4; tentatively, D is TRBD1 (5 bases). V dropped 3 bases and J dropped 1 base, with 12 bases sitting between them. There are 15 residues in the CDR3. Germline V lookup: CDR1 SQVTM, CDR2 ANQGSEA. CDR3 residues: CSVETAPRTNEKLFF. The CDR3, as DNA: TGCAGCGTTGAGACAGCTCCACGAACTAATGAAAAACTGTTTTTT.

The chain recombines TRBV28 with TRBJ1-1; 9 positions agree with TRBD1. Germline V gives CDR1 MDHEN, CDR2 SYDVKM. This CDR3 has 15 amino acids. The junction had 10 bases not matched to a gene; V was cut back by 5 bases and J by 6 bases. The CDR3, as DNA: TGTGCCAGCAGTCCCCAGACCGGGACAGGGTCTGAAGCTTTCTTT. It encodes CASSPQTGTGSEAFF.